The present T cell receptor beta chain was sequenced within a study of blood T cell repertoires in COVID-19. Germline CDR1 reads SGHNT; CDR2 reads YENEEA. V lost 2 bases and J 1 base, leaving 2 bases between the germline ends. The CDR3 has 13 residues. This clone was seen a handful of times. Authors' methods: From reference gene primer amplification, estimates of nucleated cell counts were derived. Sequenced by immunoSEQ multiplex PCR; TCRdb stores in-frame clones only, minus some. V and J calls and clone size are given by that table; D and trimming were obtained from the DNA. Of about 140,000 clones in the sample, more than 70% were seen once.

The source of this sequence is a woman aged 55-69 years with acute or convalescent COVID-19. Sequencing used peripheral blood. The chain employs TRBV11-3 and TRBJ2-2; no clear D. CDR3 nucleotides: TGTGCCAGCAGCTTACAGAACACCGGGGAGCTGTTTTTT. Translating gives CASSLQNTGELFF.